The T cell receptor beta chain under discussion was sequenced for a study of response to subunit inactivated influenza vaccine. Findings of the study overall: There was a suggestion from the authors that each seasonal influenza vaccination recruits few new T cells.

Germline values: CDR1 DFQATT, CDR2 SNEGSKA (reference sequence). The CDR3 consists of 14 residues. J gave up 6 bases and V 3 bases, and 6 bases lay outside the gene matches. TCRdb re-called the RT-PCR reads through MiXCR, storing one row per CDR3 protein. The repertoire holds under 850,000 distinct CDR3 sequences, with roughly 20% as singletons. Many counts were recorded for this clonotype. The antigen is unknown. This TCR derives from a man aged 50 to 59 who received an inactivated influenza vaccine. Material: PBMCs from blood, obtained about 5 days after vaccination. The chain uses TRBV20-1 and TRBJ2-3, with 10 positions matching TRBD2. CDR3 DNA: TGCAGTGCTAGCCTAGCGGGGGTCGCGGATACGCAGTATTTT. As protein: CSASLAGVADTQYF.